The 4 T cell receptor beta chains reported below all come from one sample, sequenced in a study of OX40 agonist ivuxolimab in advanced cancers. Method: immunoSEQ multiplex PCR; TCRdb's copy keeps in-frame clones and lacks some. This table holds about 50,000 clones, 90% to 95% found once. The sample here was CD4+ or CD8+ T cells sorted from blood, taken in a trial of the OX40 agonist ivuxolimab. All receptors come from an adult with an advanced solid tumor such as melanoma, head and neck, liver or kidney cancer.

In its sample, this clone ranks as large (0.1 to 1%). V usage is TRBV7-6 and J usage is TRBJ2-7; D is uncertain. The CDR3 covers 13 residues. With 1 base removed from V and 3 bases from J, the gap between germline ends came to 7 bases. Germline values: CDR1 SGHVS, CDR2 FNYEAQ. This CDR3 is CASSLGPNYEQYV. The CDR3 coding sequence is TGTGCCAGCAGCTTAGGTCCGAACTACGAGCAGTACGTC.

V is TRBV11-2 and J is TRBJ2-2; D not resolved. The CDR3 has 15 amino acids. Trimming removed 3 bases at V and 1 base at J, with 9 bases between. Germline V gene lookup returns CDR1 SGHAT and CDR2 FQNNGV. DNA of the CDR3: TGTGCCAGCAGCTTGCGATCCCTGAACACCGGGGAGCTGTTTTTT. This sequence encodes CASSLRSLNTGELFF.

The chain has TRBV2 and TRBJ1-1; 8 bases are shared with TRBD1. The CDR3 covers 13 residues. From germline, CDR1 is SNHLY and CDR2 FYNNEI. V shed 1 base, J shed 8 bases, and the junction held 3 bases outside the gene matches. CDR3 loop: CASSEGTGPEAFF. The CDR3 region has the DNA TGTGCCAGCAGTGAAGGGACAGGGCCAGAAGCTTTCTTT.

Points on this clone: The junction and the germline gene differ at one end; a read error may be behind it. CDR3 residues: CASSESKLSGNTIYF. The CDR3, as DNA: TGTGCCAGCAGTGAGTCGAAGTTATCTGGCAACACCATATATTTT. The V call is TRBV2, the J call TRBJ1-3; D not certain. CDR1 SNHLY and CDR2 FYNNEI come from the germline V gene. The CDR3 has 15 amino acids.